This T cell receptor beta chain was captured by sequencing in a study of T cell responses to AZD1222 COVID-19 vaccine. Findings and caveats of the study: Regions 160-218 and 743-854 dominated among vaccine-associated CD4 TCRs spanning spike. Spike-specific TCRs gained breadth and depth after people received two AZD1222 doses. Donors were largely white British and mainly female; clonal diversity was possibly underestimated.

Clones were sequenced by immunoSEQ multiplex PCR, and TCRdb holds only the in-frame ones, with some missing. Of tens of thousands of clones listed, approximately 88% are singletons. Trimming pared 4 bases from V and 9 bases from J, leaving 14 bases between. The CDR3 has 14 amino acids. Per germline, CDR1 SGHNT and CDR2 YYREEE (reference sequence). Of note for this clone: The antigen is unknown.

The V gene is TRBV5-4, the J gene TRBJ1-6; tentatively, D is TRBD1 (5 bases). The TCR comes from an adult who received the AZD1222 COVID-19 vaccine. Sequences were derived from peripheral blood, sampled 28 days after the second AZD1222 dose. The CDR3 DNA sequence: TGTGCCAGCAGCATTAAAGGGGAGCGTTCACCCCTCCACTTT. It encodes CASSIKGERSPLHF.